Below, 16 T cell receptor beta chains from the same sample are listed, as sequenced in a study of blood T cell repertoires in COVID-19. Generated by immunoSEQ multiplex PCR, the TCRdb table keeps only in-frame clones and is missing some. Among 25,000 to 30,000 clones listed, roughly three quarters were seen once. Sequencing input: peripheral blood. The receptors stem from a man in his 70s with acute or convalescent COVID-19.

The V gene is TRBV30, the J gene TRBJ2-7; D may be TRBD2 (6 bases). This CDR3 comprises 12 residues. V was cut by 3 bases and J by 4 bases, with 10 bases left in between. Germline lookup yields CDR1 GTSNPN and CDR2 SVGIG (reference sequence). DNA of the CDR3: TGTGCCTGGAGCCATGGGGGGTACGAGCAGTACTTC. Translated, it gives CAWSHGGYEQYF.

The rearrangement links TRBV7-9 to TRBJ1-2, with TRBD1 as a possible D gene (5 bases). The CDR3 spans 12 residues. V was clipped by 7 bases and J by 7 bases, with 13 bases between them. CDR1 is SEHNR and CDR2 is FQNEAQ in the germline V gene (reference sequence). The CDR3 nucleotides read TGTGCCAGCACCTGGGGGGGATTTGGCTACACCTTC. Translating it yields CASTWGGFGYTF.

The chain uses TRBV9 and TRBJ2-1; tentatively, D is TRBD1 (6 bases). Germline V gene sequence: CDR1 SGDLS, CDR2 YYNGEE. The CDR3 has 15 amino acids. The V and J ends lost 2 bases and 9 bases respectively, with 18 bases between them. The CDR3 is CASSVYRVGSAEQFF. The CDR3 DNA reads TGTGCCAGCAGCGTTTACAGGGTCGGATCTGCTGAGCAGTTCTTC.

The V call is TRBV10-2, the J call TRBJ2-1, with 13 bases lining up with TRBD2. V trimming: 4 bases; J trimming: 9 bases; junction bases outside the gene matches: 12. CDR1 WSHSY and CDR2 SAAADI come from the germline V gene. The CDR3 sequence is 17 residues long. The CDR3 loop reads CASSVQRTSGRASEQFF. As DNA, the CDR3 is TGCGCCAGCAGTGTTCAAAGAACTAGCGGGAGGGCATCTGAGCAGTTCTTC.

This clone was counted between two and nine times. J is TRBJ1-6 and V is TRBV4-3, with D hard to call. Between the trimmed V and J ends, which lost 0 bases and 11 bases, there was a span of 11 bases. This CDR3 has 14 residues. Per the germline V gene, CDR1 is LGHNA and CDR2 is YSLEER. This chain's CDR3 is CASSQDGLRTPLHF. In DNA, the CDR3 is TGCGCCAGCAGCCAAGATGGGTTGAGGACACCCCTCCACTTT.

The chain has TRBV19 and TRBJ1-2; 7 nucleotides agree with TRBD1. Germline V gene lookup returns CDR1 LNHDA and CDR2 SQIVND (reference sequence). The CDR3 is made up of 13 amino acids. Germline trimming cut 6 bases from V and 5 bases from J; bases unmatched to any gene: 6. CDR3 nucleotides: TGTGCCAGTAGCCTGGGACAGACGTATGGCTACACCTTC. It is translated as CASSLGQTYGYTF.

This chain uses TRBV28 with TRBJ1-2, with 7 bases fitting TRBD1. Germline V gene sequence: CDR1 MDHEN, CDR2 SYDVKM. V gave up 8 bases and J gave up 7 bases; unmatched junction bases: 10. This CDR3 contains 13 residues. CDR3 coding DNA: TGTGCCAGCTTCCCGGGACAGCCGCGTGGCTACACCTTC. It codes for CASFPGQPRGYTF.

The chain combines TRBV28 with TRBJ1-5, with D possibly matching TRBD1 (5 bases). Trimming took off 5 bases at V and 9 bases at J, with 17 bases between the two ends. The CDR3 consists of 14 residues. Germline V lookup: CDR1 MDHEN, CDR2 SYDVKM. The CDR3 protein is CASSTLGGSRPQHF. The CDR3 region has the DNA TGTGCCAGCAGTACCCTGGGGGGGTCACGGCCCCAGCATTTT. The entire variable domain, with the rest obtained from reference TRBV28 and TRBJ1-5, is as follows: DVKVTQSSRYLVKRTGEKVFLECVQDMDHENMFWYRQDPGLGLRLIYFSYDVKMKEKGDIPEGYSVSREKKERFSLILESASTNQTSMYLCASSTLGGSRPQHFGDGTRLSIL.

The chain employs TRBV7-9 and TRBJ1-1; D is perhaps TRBD1 (6 bases). V was pared by 6 bases and J by 5 bases, with 13 bases between. The CDR3 has 13 amino acids. CDR1 SEHNR and CDR2 FQNEAQ come from the germline V gene (reference sequence). CDR3 protein: CASRPTGLTEAFF. For the CDR3, the DNA is TGTGCCAGCAGACCTACAGGGCTAACTGAAGCTTTCTTT.

In this sample, this clone turned up many times. V is TRBV12-5 and J is TRBJ2-3; 7 positions match TRBD1. The V gene end was trimmed by 4 bases and the J gene end by 0 bases; junction bases not matched to a gene: 7. The CDR3 has 16 amino acids. Per the germline V gene, CDR1 is LGHNT and CDR2 is FRNRAP. The CDR3 sequence: CASGSDRASSTDTQYF. Written as DNA, the CDR3 is TGTGCTAGTGGTTCCGACAGGGCGTCTAGCACAGATACGCAGTATTTT.

This chain joins TRBV4-1 and TRBJ2-6; the D gene is possibly TRBD1 (6 bases). Germline V gene data show CDR1 as MGHRA and CDR2 as YSYEKL. V was clipped by 1 base and J by 2 bases, with 15 bases between them. The CDR3 totals 18 residues. The CDR3 sequence is CASSQAHPRTAGANVLTF. The CDR3 DNA reads as TGCGCCAGCAGCCAAGCCCACCCTCGGACAGCTGGGGCCAACGTCCTGACTTTC.

The V gene is TRBV3-1 (or the pseudogene TRBV3-2), the J gene TRBJ2-1, with 12 nucleotides matching TRBD2. The germline V gene has CDR1 LGHDT and CDR2 YNNKEL (reference sequence). With V trimmed by 6 bases and J by 5 bases, 5 bases remained unmatched. The CDR3 sequence is 15 residues long. For the CDR3, the DNA is TGTGCCAGCAGTCGACTAGCGGGAGAGAACAATGAGCAGTTCTTC. This sequence encodes CASSRLAGENNEQFF.

This chain joins TRBV30 and TRBJ1-4; perhaps TRBD1 as D (5 bases). CDR3 length: 18 amino acids. The V end lost 2 bases, the J end lost 0 bases, and 19 bases lay between the germline ends. Germline CDR1 reads GTSNPN; CDR2 reads SVGIG (reference sequence). CDR3: CAWSNLGGVGATNEKLFF. The CDR3, as DNA: TGTGCCTGGAGTAATTTAGGAGGGGTTGGGGCAACTAATGAAAAACTGTTTTTT.

V and J are TRBV9 and TRBJ2-1; 7 nucleotides line up with TRBD2. Germline V gene data show CDR1 as SGDLS and CDR2 as YYNGEE. The CDR3 is made up of 15 amino acids. V lost 0 bases to trimming and J lost 5 bases; unmatched junction nucleotides: 5. The CDR3 nucleotides are TGTGCCAGCAGCGTAGAACCTAGCGGCAACAATGAGCAGTTCTTC. It yields the protein CASSVEPSGNNEQFF. Variable domain in full (rest from reference TRBV9 and TRBJ2-1): DSGVTQTPKHLITATGQRVTLRCSPRSGDLSVYWYQQSLDQGLQFLIQYYNGEERAKGNILERFSAQQFPDLHSELNLSSLELGDSALYFCASSVEPSGNNEQFFGPGTRLTVL.

This clone was found a few times. The chain carries TRBV18 and TRBJ2-3, with a tentative D call TRBD1 (6 bases). The CDR3 runs to 14 residues. Germline CDR1 and CDR2: KGHSH and LQKENI. V shed 2 bases and J shed 2 bases, with 8 bases lying between them. The CDR3 DNA is TGTGCCAGCTCACCAGGACAGCACACAGATACGCAGTATTTT. Translated: CASSPGQHTDTQYF.

A single count supports this clone. The V gene is TRBV19, the J gene TRBJ2-3; D uncertain. This CDR3 comprises 14 residues. The germline gives CDR1 LNHDA, CDR2 SQIVND (reference sequence). V lost 3 bases and J lost 3, with 10 bases in between. CDR3 region: CASSMYGFTDTQYF. CDR3 bases: TGTGCCAGTAGTATGTACGGGTTTACAGATACGCAGTATTTT.